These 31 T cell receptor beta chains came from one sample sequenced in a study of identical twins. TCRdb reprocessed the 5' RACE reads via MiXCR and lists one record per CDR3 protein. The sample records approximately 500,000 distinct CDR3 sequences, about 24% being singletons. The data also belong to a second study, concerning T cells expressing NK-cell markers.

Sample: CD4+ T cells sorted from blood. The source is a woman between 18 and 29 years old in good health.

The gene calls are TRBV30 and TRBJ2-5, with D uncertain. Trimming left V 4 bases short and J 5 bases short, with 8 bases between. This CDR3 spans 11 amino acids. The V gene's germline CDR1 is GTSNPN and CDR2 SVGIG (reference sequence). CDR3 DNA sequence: TGTGCCTGGAACCGGCAGGAGACCCAGTACTTC. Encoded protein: CAWNRQETQYF.

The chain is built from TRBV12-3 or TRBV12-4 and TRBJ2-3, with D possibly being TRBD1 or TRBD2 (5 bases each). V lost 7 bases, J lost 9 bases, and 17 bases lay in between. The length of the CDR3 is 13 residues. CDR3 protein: CASTPGAAGTQYF. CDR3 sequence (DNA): TGTGCCAGCACCCCCGGGGCCGCAGGGACGCAGTATTTT.

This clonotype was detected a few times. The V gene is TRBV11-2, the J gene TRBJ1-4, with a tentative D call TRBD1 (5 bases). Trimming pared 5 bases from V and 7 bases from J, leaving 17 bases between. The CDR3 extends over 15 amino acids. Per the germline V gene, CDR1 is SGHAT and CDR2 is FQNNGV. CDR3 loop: CASSRGGTAGEKLFF. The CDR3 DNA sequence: TGTGCCAGCAGCCGGGGCGGGACGGCGGGTGAAAAACTGTTTTTT.

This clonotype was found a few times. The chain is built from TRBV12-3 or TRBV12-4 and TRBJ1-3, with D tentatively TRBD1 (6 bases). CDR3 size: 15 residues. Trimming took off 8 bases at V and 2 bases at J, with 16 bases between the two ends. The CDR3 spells CASHPGHATGNTIYF. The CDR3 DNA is TGTGCCAGCCACCCGGGACACGCGACTGGAAACACCATATATTTT.

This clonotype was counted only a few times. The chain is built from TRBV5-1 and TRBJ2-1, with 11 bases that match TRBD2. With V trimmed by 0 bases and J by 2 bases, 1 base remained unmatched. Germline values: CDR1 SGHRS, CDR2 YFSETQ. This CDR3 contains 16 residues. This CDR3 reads CASSLALAGAYNEQFF. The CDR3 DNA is TGCGCCAGCAGCTTGGCACTAGCGGGAGCCTACAATGAGCAGTTCTTC.

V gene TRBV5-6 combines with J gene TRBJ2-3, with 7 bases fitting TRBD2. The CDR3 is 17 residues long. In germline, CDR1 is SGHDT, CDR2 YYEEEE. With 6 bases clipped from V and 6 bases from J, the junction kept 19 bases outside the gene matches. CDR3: CASTPLAGSSGGDTQYF. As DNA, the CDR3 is TGTGCCAGCACCCCTCTCGCGGGCTCATCGGGAGGTGATACGCAGTATTTT.

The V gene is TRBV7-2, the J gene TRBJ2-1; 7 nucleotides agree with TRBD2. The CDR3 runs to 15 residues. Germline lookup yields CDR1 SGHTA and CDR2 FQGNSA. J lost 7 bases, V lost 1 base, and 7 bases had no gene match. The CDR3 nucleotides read TGTGCCAGCAGCTTAGGGCTAGCGGAGACTAATGAGCAGTTCTTC. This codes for CASSLGLAETNEQFF.

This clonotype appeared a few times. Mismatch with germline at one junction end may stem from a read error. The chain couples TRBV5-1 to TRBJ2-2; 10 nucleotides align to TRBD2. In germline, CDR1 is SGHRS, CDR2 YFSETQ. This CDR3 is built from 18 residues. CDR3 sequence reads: CASSLAASSGGNAGELFF. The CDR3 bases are TGCGCCAGCAGCTTGGCCGCTAGTAGCGGGGGGAACGCCGGGGAGCTGTTTTTT.

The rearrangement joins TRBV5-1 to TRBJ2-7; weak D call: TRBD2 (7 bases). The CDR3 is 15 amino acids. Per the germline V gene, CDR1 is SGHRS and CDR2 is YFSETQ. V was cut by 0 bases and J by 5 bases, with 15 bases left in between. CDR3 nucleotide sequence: TGCGCCAGCAGCTTGGGCCCAACGGGGGGCGACGAGCAGTACTTC. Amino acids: CASSLGPTGGDEQYF.

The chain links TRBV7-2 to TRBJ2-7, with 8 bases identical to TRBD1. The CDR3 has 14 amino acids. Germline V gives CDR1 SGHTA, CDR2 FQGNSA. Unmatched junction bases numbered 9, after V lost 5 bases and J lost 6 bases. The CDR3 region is CASSKQGTGSEQYF. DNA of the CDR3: TGTGCCAGCAGCAAGCAGGGGACAGGCAGCGAGCAGTACTTC.

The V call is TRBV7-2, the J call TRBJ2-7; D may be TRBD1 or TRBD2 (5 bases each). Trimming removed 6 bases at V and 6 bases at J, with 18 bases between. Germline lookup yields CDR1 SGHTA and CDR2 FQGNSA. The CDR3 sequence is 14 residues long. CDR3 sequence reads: CASRSNRDLGEQYF. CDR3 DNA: TGTGCCAGCAGGTCCAACCGGGACCTCGGCGAGCAGTACTTC.

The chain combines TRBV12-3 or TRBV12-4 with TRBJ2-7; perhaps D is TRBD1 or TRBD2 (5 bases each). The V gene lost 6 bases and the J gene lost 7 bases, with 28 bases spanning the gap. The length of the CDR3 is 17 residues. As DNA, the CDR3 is TGTGCCAGCAGCCCGGCCCGAGGGGCTACTCCCTCCGATGAGCAGTACTTC. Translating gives CASSPARGATPSDEQYF.

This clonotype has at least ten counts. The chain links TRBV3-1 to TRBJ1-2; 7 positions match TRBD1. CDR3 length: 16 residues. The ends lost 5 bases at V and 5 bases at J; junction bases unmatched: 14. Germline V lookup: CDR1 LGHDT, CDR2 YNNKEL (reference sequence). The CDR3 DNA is TGTGCCAGCAGCAAAGGGCCGGCAGGGGGGGAGTATGGCTACACCTTC. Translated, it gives CASSKGPAGGEYGYTF. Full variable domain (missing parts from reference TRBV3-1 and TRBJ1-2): DTAVSQTPKYLVTQMGNDKSIKCEQNLGHDTMYWYKQDSKKFLKIMFSYNNKELIINETVPNRFSPKSPDKAHLNLHINSLELGDSAVYFCASSKGPAGGEYGYTFGSGTRLTVV.

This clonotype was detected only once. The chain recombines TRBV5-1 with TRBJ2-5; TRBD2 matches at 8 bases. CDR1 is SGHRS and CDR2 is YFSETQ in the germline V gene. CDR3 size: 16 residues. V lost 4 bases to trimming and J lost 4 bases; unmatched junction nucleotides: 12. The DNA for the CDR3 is TGCGCCAGCAGCCGGGCCTCCACGGGGGGGCGAGAGACCCAGTACTTC. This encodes CASSRASTGGRETQYF.

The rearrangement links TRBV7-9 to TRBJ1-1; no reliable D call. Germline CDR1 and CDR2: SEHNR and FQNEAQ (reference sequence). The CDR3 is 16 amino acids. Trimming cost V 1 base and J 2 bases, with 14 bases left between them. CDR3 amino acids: CASSLGKGPLNTEAFF. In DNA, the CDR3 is TGTGCCAGCAGCTTAGGGAAGGGTCCGCTAAACACTGAAGCTTTCTTT. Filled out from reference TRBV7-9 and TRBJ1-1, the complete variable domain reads DTGVSQNPRHKITKRGQNVTFRCDPISEHNRLYWYRQTLGQGPEFLTYFQNEAQLEKSRLLSDRFSAERPKGSFSTLEIQRTEQGDSAMYLCASSLGKGPLNTEAFFGQGTRLTVV.

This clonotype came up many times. The CDR3 nucleotides are TGCAGTGCTAACGCGGACTACCCCTACAATGAGCAGTTCTTC. Its protein product is CSANADYPYNEQFF. The V call is TRBV20-1, the J call TRBJ2-1, with D tentatively TRBD2 (6 bases). CDR3 length: 14 residues. CDR1 DFQATT and CDR2 SNEGSKA come from the germline V gene (reference sequence). With 4 bases removed from V and 2 bases from J, the gap between germline ends came to 12 bases.

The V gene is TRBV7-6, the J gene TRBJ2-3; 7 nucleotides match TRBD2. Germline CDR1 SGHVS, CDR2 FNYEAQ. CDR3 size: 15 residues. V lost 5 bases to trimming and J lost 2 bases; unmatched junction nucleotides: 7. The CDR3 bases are TGTGCCAGCAGCCCTGGACTAGGCAACACAGATACGCAGTATTTT. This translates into CASSPGLGNTDTQYF.

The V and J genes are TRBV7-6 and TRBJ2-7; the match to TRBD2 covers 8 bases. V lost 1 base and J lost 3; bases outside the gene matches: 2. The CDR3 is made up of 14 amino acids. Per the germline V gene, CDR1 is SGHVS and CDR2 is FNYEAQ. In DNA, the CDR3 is TGTGCCAGCAGCTTAGAGCGGGAGAGCTACGAGCAGTACTTC. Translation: CASSLERESYEQYF.

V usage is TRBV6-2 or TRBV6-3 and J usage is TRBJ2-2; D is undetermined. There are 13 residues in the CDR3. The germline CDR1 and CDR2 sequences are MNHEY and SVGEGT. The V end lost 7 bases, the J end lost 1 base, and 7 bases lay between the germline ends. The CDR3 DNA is TGTGCCAGCACGGTGGGGAACACCGGGGAGCTGTTTTTT. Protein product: CASTVGNTGELFF.

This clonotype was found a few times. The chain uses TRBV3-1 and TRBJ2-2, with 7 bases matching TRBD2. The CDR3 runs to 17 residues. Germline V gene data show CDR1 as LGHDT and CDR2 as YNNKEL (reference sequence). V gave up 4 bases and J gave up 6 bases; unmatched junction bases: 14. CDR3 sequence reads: CASSRRAPGLVSGELFF. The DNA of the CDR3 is TGTGCCAGCAGCCGCCGCGCCCCAGGACTAGTCTCCGGGGAGCTGTTTTTT.

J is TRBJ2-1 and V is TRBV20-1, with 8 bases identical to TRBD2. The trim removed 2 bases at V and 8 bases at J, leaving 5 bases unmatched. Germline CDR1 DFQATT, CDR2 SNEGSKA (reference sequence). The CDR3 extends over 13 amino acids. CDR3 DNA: TGCAGTGCTAGACGGAGCGGGAGCTATGAGCAGTTCTTC. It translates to CSARRSGSYEQFF.

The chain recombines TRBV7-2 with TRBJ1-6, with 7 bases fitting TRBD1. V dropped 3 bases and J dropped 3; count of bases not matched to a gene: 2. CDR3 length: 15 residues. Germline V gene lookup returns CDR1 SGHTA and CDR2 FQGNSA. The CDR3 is CASSLWTGYNSPLHF. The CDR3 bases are TGTGCCAGCAGCTTGTGGACAGGCTATAATTCACCCCTCCACTTT.

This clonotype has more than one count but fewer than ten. The CDR3 reads CATFREGDTQYF. The CDR3 region has the DNA TGTGCCACCTTCAGAGAGGGGGATACGCAGTATTTT. V gene TRBV6-6 combines with J gene TRBJ2-3; either TRBD1 or TRBD2 may supply D (5 bases each). The CDR3 totals 12 residues. Between the trimmed V and J ends, which lost 10 bases and 6 bases, there was a span of 14 bases. CDR1 is MNHNY, CDR2 SVGAGI, per germline (reference sequence).

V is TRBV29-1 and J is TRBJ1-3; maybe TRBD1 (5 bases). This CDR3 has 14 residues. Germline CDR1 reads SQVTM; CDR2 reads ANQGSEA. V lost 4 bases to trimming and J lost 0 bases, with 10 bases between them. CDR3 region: CSVAGANSGNTIYF. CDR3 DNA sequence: TGCAGCGTTGCCGGGGCCAACTCTGGAAACACCATATATTTT.

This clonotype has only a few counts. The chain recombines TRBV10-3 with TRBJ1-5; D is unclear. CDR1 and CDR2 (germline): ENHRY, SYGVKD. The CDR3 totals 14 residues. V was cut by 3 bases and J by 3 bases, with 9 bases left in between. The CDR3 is CAISDGGNNQPQHF. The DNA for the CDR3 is TGTGCCATCAGTGACGGCGGGAACAATCAGCCCCAGCATTTT.

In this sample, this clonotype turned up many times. CDR3 in DNA: TGTGCCATCAGCCAGGCCGTCGAGCAGTACTTC. It codes for CAISQAVEQYF. The chain has TRBV10-3 and TRBJ2-7; D not resolved. This CDR3 spans 11 amino acids. CDR1 ENHRY and CDR2 SYGVKD come from the germline V gene. The germline V and J ends were trimmed by 6 bases and 6 bases, with 9 bases remaining between them.

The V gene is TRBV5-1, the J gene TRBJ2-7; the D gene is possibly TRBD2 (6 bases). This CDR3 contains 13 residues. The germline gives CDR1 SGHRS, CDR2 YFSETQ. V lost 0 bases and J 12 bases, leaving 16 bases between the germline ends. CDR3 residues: CASSLGARENRYF. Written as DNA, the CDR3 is TGCGCCAGCAGCTTGGGGGCCCGGGAGAATCGGTACTTC.

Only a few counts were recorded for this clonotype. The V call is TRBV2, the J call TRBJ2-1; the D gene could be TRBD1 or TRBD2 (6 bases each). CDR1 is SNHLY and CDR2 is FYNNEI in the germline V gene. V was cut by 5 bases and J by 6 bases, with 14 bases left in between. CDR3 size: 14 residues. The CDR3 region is CASSPGAVGNEQFF. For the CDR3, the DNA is TGTGCCAGCAGTCCGGGGGCGGTGGGCAATGAGCAGTTCTTC. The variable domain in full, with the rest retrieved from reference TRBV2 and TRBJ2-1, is EPEVTQTPSHQVTQMGQEVILRCVPISNHLYFYWYRQILGQKVEFLVSFYNNEISEKSEIFDDQFSVERPDGSNFTLKIRSTKLEDSAMYFCASSPGAVGNEQFFGPGTRLTVL.

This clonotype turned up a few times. The CDR3 DNA reads TGTGCCAGCAGTTACTACCGCGGGGGGGCTCCTGAGCGGGATGGCTACACCTTC. Encoded protein: CASSYYRGGAPERDGYTF. V is TRBV6-5 and J is TRBJ1-2; tentative D call: TRBD1 (6 bases). In germline, CDR1 is MNHEY, CDR2 SVGAGI. The CDR3 extends over 18 amino acids. The V gene lost 1 base and the J gene lost 6 bases, with 24 bases spanning the gap.

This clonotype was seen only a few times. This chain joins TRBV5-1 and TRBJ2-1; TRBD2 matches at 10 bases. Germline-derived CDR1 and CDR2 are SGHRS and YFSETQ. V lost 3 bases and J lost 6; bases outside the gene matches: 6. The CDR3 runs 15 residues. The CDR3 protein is CASSSGLAVGNEQFF. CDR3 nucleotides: TGCGCCAGCAGCTCCGGACTAGCGGTCGGCAATGAGCAGTTCTTC.

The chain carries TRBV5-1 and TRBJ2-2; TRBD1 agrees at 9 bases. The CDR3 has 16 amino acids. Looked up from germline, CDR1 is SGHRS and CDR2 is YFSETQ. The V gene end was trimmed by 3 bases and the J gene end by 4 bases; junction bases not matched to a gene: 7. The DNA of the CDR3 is TGCGCCAGCAGCTATACAGGGGGCGTGATCACCGGGGAGCTGTTTTTT. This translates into CASSYTGGVITGELFF.